A selection of T cell receptor beta chains follows, all from one sample in a study of cytomegalovirus exposure and HLA in healthy donors. Generated by immunoSEQ multiplex PCR, the TCRdb table keeps only in-frame clones and is missing some. In all, the sample yields approximately 77,000 clones. The sequencing input was PBMCs. The receptor set was obtained from a man aged 30-40 years in good health and CMV-seronegative. Each CDR3 is given with its conserved first and last residue. Each record gives: J gene, D gene, CDR3 length, V gene, CDR3 DNA, CDR3 protein. A D gene is named only where the DNA matches it firmly.

>TRBJ2-7|TRBD1|17|TRBV14
TGTGCCAGCAGCCAAGACGGCAGGGGGTTGTACGAGTTGGAGCAGTACTTC
CASSQDGRGLYELEQYF
>TRBJ1-5|TRBD1|17|TRBV27
TGTGCCAGCAGTCCCCGGGACAGACTTTATAGCAATCAGCCCCAGCATTTT
CASSPRDRLYSNQPQHF
>TRBJ2-1|TRBD2|16|TRBV9
TGTGCCAGCAGCGTGGGGGGACTAGCGGTAAACAATGAGCAGTTCTTC
CASSVGGLAVNNEQFF
>TRBJ1-2|TRBD1|14|TRBV5-1
TGCGCCAGCAGCTTACAGGGGGCTAACTATGGCTACACCTTC
CASSLQGANYGYTF
>TRBJ1-1|TRBD1|13|TRBV9
TGTGCCAGCAGCCCCCACAGGGGAACTGAAGCTTTCTTT
CASSPHRGTEAFF
>TRBJ2-5|-|13|TRBV13
TGTGCCAGCAGCTCCGGACAGCAAGAGACCCAGTACTTC
CASSSGQQETQYF
>TRBJ1-1|TRBD1|15|TRBV2
TGTGCCAGCAGTGGTGTAGAGGGGGCGGGTACTGAAGCTTTCTTT
CASSGVEGAGTEAFF
>TRBJ2-2|TRBD1|14|TRBV7-3
TGTGCCAGCGGACAGGGAATCAACACCGGGGAGCTGTTTTTT
CASGQGINTGELFF
>TRBJ1-4|TRBD1|14|TRBV7-2
TGTGCCAGCAGCTCCCCGTGGACAGGAGGAAAACTGTTTTTT
CASSSPWTGGKLFF
>TRBJ1-1|TRBD1|12|TRBV2
TGTGCCAGCAGGGACAGGGGGAGGAGTGCTTTCTTT
CASRDRGRSAFF
>TRBJ2-2|TRBD2|17|TRBV7-7
TGTGCCAGCAGCTCTACTAGCGGGAGTCAGGACACCGGGGAGCTGTTTTTT
CASSSTSGSQDTGELFF
>TRBJ1-5|TRBD1|16|TRBV9
TGTGCCAGCAGCAGAGCGACAGGGGCCGGGGGTGAGCCCCAGCATTTT
CASSRATGAGGEPQHF
>TRBJ2-7|-|14|TRBV7-3
TGTGCCAGCAGCCCCACCGGACAAAACTACGAGCAGTACTTC
CASSPTGQNYEQYF
>TRBJ2-3|-|14|TRBV19
TGTGCCAGTAGTACGCGGGCCAGCACAGATACGCAGTATTTT
CASSTRASTDTQYF
>TRBJ2-3|-|15|TRBV4-2
TGTGCCAGCAGCCAAGATGAAGGGGCGGCAGATACGCAGTATTTT
CASSQDEGAADTQYF
>TRBJ1-1|-|13|TRBV5-4
TGTGCCAGCAGCTTGGACAGGAACACTGAAGCTTTCTTT
CASSLDRNTEAFF
>TRBJ1-1|-|13|TRBV2
TGTGCCAGCAGTCCTAGATCCGCCGCTGAAGCTTTCTTT
CASSPRSAAEAFF
>TRBJ2-7|-|13|TRBV12-5
TGTGCTAGTGGCACTCGGAGAACCTACGAGCAGTACTTC
CASGTRRTYEQYF
>TRBJ1-1|-|12|TRBV29-1
TGCAGCGTGTCGGGACTGTTCACTGAAGCTTTCTTT
CSVSGLFTEAFF
>TRBJ2-1|TRBD2|17|TRBV18
TGTGCCAGCTCACCACCGACGTGGCGGGAGGTGGGCGGAGAGCAGTTCTTC
CASSPPTWREVGGEQFF
>TRBJ2-3|-|12|TRBV11-3
TGTGCCAGCAGCTCTCAAGGCGGTCATCCAAGATTT
CASSSQGGHPRF
>TRBJ1-2|-|12|TRBV29-1
TGCAGCGTTGAAAAGGAGGGGAAAGGCTACACCTTC
CSVEKEGKGYTF